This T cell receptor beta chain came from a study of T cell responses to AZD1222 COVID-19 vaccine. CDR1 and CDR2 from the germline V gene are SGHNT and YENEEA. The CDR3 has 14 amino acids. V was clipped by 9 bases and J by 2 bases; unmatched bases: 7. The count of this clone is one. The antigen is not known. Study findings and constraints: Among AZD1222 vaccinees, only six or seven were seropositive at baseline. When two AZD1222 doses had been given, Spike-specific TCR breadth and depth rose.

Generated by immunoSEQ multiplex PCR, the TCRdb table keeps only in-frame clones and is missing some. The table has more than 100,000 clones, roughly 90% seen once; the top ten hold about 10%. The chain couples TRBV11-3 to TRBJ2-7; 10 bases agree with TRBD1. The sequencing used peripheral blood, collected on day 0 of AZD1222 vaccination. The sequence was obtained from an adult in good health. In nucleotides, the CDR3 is TGTGCCAGTTCTCGACAGGGGGCCACCTACGAGCAGTACTTC. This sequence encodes CASSRQGATYEQYF.